This TCR beta chain was found in a study of blood T cell repertoires in COVID-19. Across the study: Italy, Spain and the United States were the sources of the convalescent and acute COVID-19 samples. In each case, the material was cDNA or gDNA derived from T cells, B-cell-depleted T cells, or PBMCs.

The CDR3 has 17 amino acids. CDR1 and CDR2 from the germline V gene are KGHDR and SFDVKD. Trimming left V 0 bases short and J 1 base short, with 13 bases between. The authors' processing: From reference gene primer amplification, estimates of nucleated cell counts were derived. Some clones are missing from TCRdb's copy, which holds only in-frame ones; the method was immunoSEQ multiplex PCR. From that table come the V and J calls and clone size; the DNA was used to work out D and trimming. Of around 85,000 clones in the sample, 90% are singletons; the top ten hold around 4%. The source of this sequence is a woman older than 75 with active or convalescent COVID-19. Material for sequencing was peripheral blood. This chain uses TRBV24-1 with TRBJ2-3; D unclear. CDR3 coding DNA: TGTGCCACCAGTGATTTGCTAGTCAGTTGGGGCACAGATACGCAGTATTTT. Translating it yields CATSDLLVSWGTDTQYF.